This TCR beta chain was recorded in a study of shared clonotypes between healthy human individuals. At the level of the study: Per-donor plates numbered three CD4 naive, three CD4 memory, two CD8 naive and one CD8 memory.

General observations from the study: Sequencing of the sorted subsets was shown by rarefaction to be incomplete despite large depth. Among non-shared clonotypes, generation probabilities were lower than among those shared by all four donors.

CD45RO-negative, CCR7-selected cells formed the naive CD8 fraction, which excluded terminally differentiated effector memory CD45RA+ cells. Of note for this clone: Its cognate antigen is unknown.

The assay used deep level. Some clones are missing from TCRdb's copy, which holds only in-frame ones; the method was immunoSEQ multiplex PCR. This sample has roughly 2,000,000 clones; roughly 94% occur once, and the top ten carry 1% to 1.5%. This CDR3 contains 14 residues. Trimming cost V 7 bases and J 4 bases, with 17 bases left between them. Germline V gives CDR1 SGDLS, CDR2 YYNGEE. V usage is TRBV9 and J usage is TRBJ2-5; no reliable D call. The TCR originated in a man younger than 30 in good health. Sequences were obtained from naive CD8+ T cells sorted from blood. CDR3 residues: CASSSSGLGETQYF. The CDR3 DNA sequence: TGTGCCAGCTCTAGTTCTGGGTTAGGAGAGACCCAGTACTTC.